These 18 T cell receptor beta chains were sequenced from one sample in a study of blood T cell repertoires in COVID-19. Libraries were prepared by immunoSEQ multiplex PCR; TCRdb keeps only in-frame clonotypes and omits some of them. The sample lists some 120,000 clones, approximately 80% seen once, with about 10% in the top ten. Sequenced material: peripheral blood. Source of these receptors: a human donor in a cohort sampled during active COVID-19.

This chain links TRBV5-5 with TRBJ1-1; D call uncertain. From germline, CDR1 is SGHKS and CDR2 YYEKEE (reference sequence). The length of the CDR3 is 15 residues. The V and J ends lost 4 bases and 3 bases respectively, with 16 bases between them. CDR3 sequence: CASSPWTLPDTEAFF. The CDR3 bases are TGTGCCAGCAGCCCGTGGACTCTCCCGGACACTGAAGCTTTCTTT.

As regards this clone: The CDR3 carries no conserved terminal phenylalanine or tryptophan, so it likely arises from a read error. The DNA is left out, because the CDR3 cannot be placed on it with certainty; the CDR3 is given as TCRdb lists it. This chain joins TRBV6-1 and TRBJ2-7; whether TRBD2, the table's D call, matches the DNA was not checked. The CDR3 region is 10 residues in length, termini included. Germline CDR1 is MNHNS and CDR2 is SASEGT. Here the CDR3 reads CASSEALTTY.

This sequence joins TRBV11-2 and TRBJ2-3, with a weak D call TRBD1 (6 bases). Trimming took 5 bases from V and 0 from J, leaving 12 bases between them. The CDR3 spans 15 residues. Germline V gene data show CDR1 as SGHAT and CDR2 as FQNNGV. CDR3: CASSRDNLSTDTQYF. CDR3 coding DNA: TGTGCCAGCAGCCGGGACAACTTAAGCACAGATACGCAGTATTTT.

This clone appeared a single time. The chain employs TRBV10-3 and TRBJ2-7, with 12 bases fitting TRBD1. Trimming cost V 0 bases and J 4 bases; bases outside gene matches: 1. The CDR3 consists of 15 residues. Germline CDR1 ENHRY, CDR2 SYGVKD. CDR3 protein: CAISESGQGAYEQYF. The CDR3 coding sequence is TGTGCCATCAGTGAGTCGGGACAGGGGGCTTACGAGCAGTACTTC.

This clone was detected only once. This rearrangement joins TRBV9 to TRBJ2-7; the D gene is possibly TRBD1 (6 bases). The CDR3 is made up of 16 amino acids. The V and J ends lost 0 bases and 1 base respectively, with 14 bases between them. CDR1 and CDR2 (germline): SGDLS, YYNGEE. The CDR3 DNA is TGTGCCAGCAGCGTAGAAGCAGGGGATCGATCCTACGAGCAGTACTTC. This codes for CASSVEAGDRSYEQYF.

Regarding this clone: Other nucleotide sequences in the sample specify the same CDR3. The chain carries TRBV5-1 and TRBJ2-2; D gene unclear. CDR3 length: 16 amino acids. Germline values: CDR1 SGHRS, CDR2 YFSETQ. The V end lost 3 bases, the J end lost 4 bases, and 16 bases lay between the germline ends. CDR3 coding DNA: TGCGCCAGCAGCTACCAACAGTCTCGACCCACCGGGGAGCTGTTTTTT. Translation gives CASSYQQSRPTGELFF.

This clone occurred once. The V call is TRBV7-2, the J call TRBJ2-5, with 7 bases matching TRBD1. Germline V gene data show CDR1 as SGHTA and CDR2 as FQGNSA. J was trimmed by 1 base and V by 4 bases; bases with no gene match: 3. The length of the CDR3 is 14 residues. The CDR3 bases are TGTGCCAGCAGCTATCGGACAGGCCAAGAGACCCAGTACTTC. This translates into CASSYRTGQETQYF.

The chain employs TRBV3-1 (or the pseudogene TRBV3-2) and TRBJ1-1; D uncertain. V lost 0 bases and J lost 1, with 9 bases in between. Germline CDR1 reads LGHDT; CDR2 reads YNNKEL (reference sequence). This CDR3 contains 15 residues. CDR3 region: CASSQDEAGNTEAFF. In nucleotides, the CDR3 is TGTGCCAGCAGCCAAGATGAGGCGGGGAACACTGAAGCTTTCTTT.

The J gene is TRBJ1-2, the V gene TRBV5-5, with unresolved D. The germline CDR1 and CDR2 sequences are SGHKS and YYEKEE (reference sequence). The CDR3 runs to 13 residues. V shed 2 bases and J shed 0 bases, with 5 bases lying between them. The CDR3 loop reads CASSFDTNYGYTF. CDR3 DNA: TGTGCCAGCAGCTTCGACACTAACTATGGCTACACCTTC.

The chain recombines TRBV28 with TRBJ2-7, with a possible D match to TRBD1 (6 bases). CDR3 size: 16 residues. V shed 5 bases and J shed 1 base, with 18 bases lying between them. Germline V gene data show CDR1 as MDHEN and CDR2 as SYDVKM. CDR3 loop: CASSPLGQGRSYEQYF. Written as DNA, the CDR3 is TGTGCCAGCAGTCCCCTCGGGCAGGGGCGATCCTACGAGCAGTACTTC.

This sequence joins TRBV19 and TRBJ1-2, with D unresolved. Germline CDR1 and CDR2: LNHDA and SQIVND (reference sequence). The CDR3 is 14 residues long. Trimming took 7 bases from V and 8 from J, leaving 20 bases between them. CDR3 sequence reads: CASTQTRGDRGYTF. The CDR3 DNA reads as TGTGCCAGTACCCAGACCCGGGGTGATCGGGGCTACACCTTC. Full variable domain (remainder filled in from reference TRBV19 and TRBJ1-2): DGGITQSPKYLFRKEGQNVTLSCEQNLNHDAMYWYRQDPGQGLRLIYYSQIVNDFQKGDIAEGYSVSREKKESFPLTVTSAQKNPTAFYLCASTQTRGDRGYTFGSGTRLTVV.

The V and J genes are TRBV28 and TRBJ2-3; D not certain. The CDR3 is 16 residues long. Trimming shortened V by 2 bases and J by 0 bases, and 12 bases separated the two germline ends. Germline CDR1 is MDHEN and CDR2 is SYDVKM. Here the CDR3 DNA reads TGTGCCAGCAGTTTACAGGCGCTTACTAGCACAGATACGCAGTATTTT. Residues: CASSLQALTSTDTQYF. Full variable domain (outside the CDR3, taken from reference TRBV28 and TRBJ2-3): DVKVTQSSRYLVKRTGEKVFLECVQDMDHENMFWYRQDPGLGLRLIYFSYDVKMKEKGDIPEGYSVSREKKERFSLILESASTNQTSMYLCASSLQALTSTDTQYFGPGTRLTVL.

The CDR3 loop is CASSPIVGRGHETQYF. CDR3 DNA sequence: TGTGCCAGCAGCCCTATAGTCGGGCGGGGTCACGAGACCCAGTACTTC. The chain carries TRBV7-6 and TRBJ2-5; D might be TRBD2 (6 bases). The germline V gene encodes CDR1 SGHVS and CDR2 FNYEAQ. V was clipped by 5 bases and J by 5 bases, with 21 bases between them. The CDR3 is 16 residues long.

In its sample, this clone was seen a few times. This rearrangement joins TRBV9 to TRBJ2-5, with 7 nucleotides matching TRBD2. J was trimmed by 4 bases and V by 3 bases; bases with no gene match: 6. The CDR3 has 14 residues. Germline CDR1 and CDR2: SGDLS and YYNGEE. DNA of the CDR3: TGTGCCAGCAGCGGAGGCGGCGGGGGAGAGACCCAGTACTTC. It yields the protein CASSGGGGGETQYF.

The rearrangement uses TRBV2 and TRBJ1-4; D is perhaps TRBD1 (5 bases). V was clipped by 7 bases and J by 8 bases, with 17 bases between them. CDR1 SNHLY and CDR2 FYNNEI come from the germline V gene. There are 14 residues in the CDR3. For the CDR3, the DNA is TGTGCCAGCACCCCTCAACAGGTCGGGGAAAAACTGTTTTTT. It is translated as CASTPQQVGEKLFF.

The chain recombines TRBV30 with TRBJ1-6; D possibly corresponds to TRBD1 (5 bases). V shed 2 bases and J shed 14 bases, with 22 bases lying between them. The CDR3 sequence is 15 residues long. Germline lookup yields CDR1 GTSNPN and CDR2 SVGIG (reference sequence). The CDR3 region has the DNA TGTGCCTGGAGTCCACTCGCGGGGGACCGTTGGACCCTCCACTTT. Amino acid sequence: CAWSPLAGDRWTLHF. The full variable domain, completed using reference TRBV30 and TRBJ1-6, is SQTIHQWPATLVQPVGSPLSLECTVEGTSNPNLYWYRQAAGRGLQLLFYSVGIGQISSEVPQNLSASRPQDRQFILSSKKLLLSDSGFYLCAWSPLAGDRWTLHFGNGTRLTVT.

V is TRBV29-1 and J is TRBJ1-2; D possibly corresponds to TRBD1 (5 bases). Germline loops: CDR1 SQVTM, CDR2 ANQGSEA. There are 12 residues in the CDR3. Trimming removed 6 bases at V and 6 bases at J, with 14 bases between. CDR3 DNA: TGCAGCGTCACCACAGGTTTACATGGCTACACCTTC. Encoded protein: CSVTTGLHGYTF.

There are a few counts of this clone. V usage is TRBV30 and J usage is TRBJ2-1; no firm D call. Trimming left V 7 bases short and J 3 bases short, with 7 bases between. CDR1 and CDR2 (germline): GTSNPN, SVGIG (reference sequence). This CDR3 is built from 11 residues. The CDR3 reads CALEIYNEQFF. Written as DNA, the CDR3 is TGTGCCTTAGAGATCTACAATGAGCAGTTCTTC.